This T cell receptor (beta chain) derives from a study of technical replicates of blood from a handful of donors. Using immunoSEQ multiplex PCR, the repertoire was profiled, and TCRdb retains in-frame clones only, with some absent. The table includes about 85,000 clones, just under 95% detected once. This clone was picked up one time. The CDR3 has 11 residues. With 5 bases removed from V and 7 bases from J, the gap between germline ends came to 9 bases. CDR1 PRHDT and CDR2 FYEKMQ come from the germline V gene (reference sequence). Sequencing was carried out using T cells isolated from PBMCs. The chain is built from TRBV13 and TRBJ2-7, with unresolved D. This sequence was found in a human donor in good health. This CDR3 is CASSPPGEQYF. DNA of the CDR3: TGTGCCAGCAGCCCGCCCGGGGAGCAGTACTTC.